What follows is one T cell receptor (beta chain) and its context. The target antigen is unknown. The sample comes from a study of T cells after yellow fever vaccination. Broader study findings: By day 5 rather than day 15, the secondary response had peaked, though it was weaker. At 95% to 98% for CD4 and about 88% for CD8, most primary-vaccination clones showed up again after the booster.

Conversion of TCR transcripts into cDNA relied on 5'RACE template switching, which added a universal primer site and UMIs. TCRdb passed the 5' RACE reads through MiXCR, listing each CDR3 protein once. This table holds 300,000 to 400,000 distinct CDR3 sequences, about 9.5% found once. The CDR3 is made up of 13 amino acids. V shed 6 bases and J 4 bases; nucleotides not matched to a gene: 5. Germline V gives CDR1 MNHEY, CDR2 SVGEGT. The V gene is TRBV6-2 or TRBV6-3, the J gene TRBJ1-1; 7 bases are shared with TRBD1. This TCR came from a man between 18 and 29 years old who received the YFV17D yellow fever vaccine. The sequencing used PBMCs, collected on the day of the first yellow fever vaccination. The CDR3 nucleotides read TGTGCCAGCAGGCCTACAGGGGTCACTGAAGCTTTCTTT. It translates to CASRPTGVTEAFF.